Following are 26 T cell receptor beta chains from one sample sequenced in a study of blood T cell repertoires in COVID-19. Sequencing was performed with immunoSEQ multiplex PCR; in TCRdb, only in-frame clones are kept and a portion is missing. The data hold fewer than 120,000 clones, with roughly 85% observed a single time. The specimen was peripheral blood. The receptors were sampled from a human donor in a cohort sampled during active COVID-19.

This chain joins TRBV29-1 and TRBJ1-5; tentative D call: TRBD1 (5 bases). Germline V gives CDR1 SQVTM, CDR2 ANQGSEA. The CDR3 spans 14 residues. The V end was cut by 7 bases, the J end by 4 bases, with 17 bases between. The CDR3 DNA follows: TGCAGCGCCGGAAGGGGCGACTGTAATCAGCCCCAGCATTTT. This encodes CSAGRGDCNQPQHF.

The chain employs TRBV5-6 and TRBJ1-1, with 7 nucleotides matching TRBD1. V shed 4 bases and J 1 base; nucleotides not matched to a gene: 10. Per the germline V gene, CDR1 is SGHDT and CDR2 is YYEEEE. This CDR3 is built from 16 residues. The CDR3 reads CASSQTGRSRNTEAFF. CDR3 in DNA: TGTGCCAGCAGCCAGACAGGGCGATCGAGGAACACTGAAGCTTTCTTT.

The chain recombines TRBV2 with TRBJ2-5; a possible D gene is TRBD2 (6 bases). The V and J ends lost 7 bases and 5 bases respectively, with 17 bases between them. The CDR3 runs 14 residues. Looked up from germline, CDR1 is SNHLY and CDR2 is FYNNEI. Written as DNA, the CDR3 is TGTGCCAGCACTCCTAGCGCGATGTGGGAGACCCAGTACTTC. Its translation: CASTPSAMWETQYF.

The chain has TRBV6-5 and TRBJ2-1, with 10 bases lining up with TRBD2. Germline V CDR1 and CDR2: MNHEY, SVGAGI. V lost 7 bases to trimming and J lost 5 bases; unmatched junction nucleotides: 5. CDR3 size: 14 residues. CDR3 loop: CASNERGGHNEQFF. CDR3 nucleotides: TGTGCCAGCAACGAGCGGGGGGGCCACAATGAGCAGTTCTTC.

The chain recombines TRBV27 with TRBJ1-1; D gene uncertain. The CDR3 runs 13 residues. CDR1 and CDR2 from the germline V gene are MNHEY and SMNVEV (reference sequence). V shed 3 bases and J shed 1 base, with 6 bases lying between them. CDR3 DNA sequence: TGTGCCAGCAGTTTCGTCAGGAACACTGAAGCTTTCTTT. Translated, it gives CASSFVRNTEAFF.

V is TRBV5-1 and J is TRBJ1-3; TRBD1 is a possible D gene (6 bases). The CDR3 is 14 amino acids. The V end was cut by 4 bases, the J end by 5 bases, with 13 bases between. Germline V gene sequence: CDR1 SGHRS, CDR2 YFSETQ. The CDR3: CASSPDSTRNTIYF. The CDR3 DNA sequence: TGCGCCAGCAGCCCGGACAGCACTCGAAACACCATATATTTT.

This chain joins TRBV9 and TRBJ2-7; maybe TRBD1 (5 bases). Germline V gene sequence: CDR1 SGDLS, CDR2 YYNGEE. Trimming pared 0 bases from V and 6 bases from J, leaving 16 bases between. The CDR3 has 15 residues. The CDR3 reads CASSVGQGAPLEQYF. Here the CDR3 DNA reads TGTGCCAGCAGCGTAGGGCAGGGCGCCCCTCTCGAGCAGTACTTC.

The genes are TRBV18 and TRBJ2-3; the match to TRBD1 covers 7 bases. The trim removed 3 bases at V and 1 base at J, leaving 7 bases unmatched. The CDR3 length is 16 residues. CDR1 and CDR2 (germline): KGHSH, LQKENI. CDR3 sequence (DNA): TGTGCCAGCTCACCGGGGGTAGGGACAGGCACAGATACGCAGTATTTT. Its translation: CASSPGVGTGTDTQYF.

The chain uses TRBV28 and TRBJ2-7, with 8 positions matching TRBD1. The CDR3 loop spans 12 amino acids. The germline V gene has CDR1 MDHEN and CDR2 SYDVKM. The CDR3 loop is CFVQGATYEQYF. The DNA for the CDR3 is TGTTTCGTCCAGGGGGCAACCTACGAGCAGTACTTC.

The chain couples TRBV7-8 to TRBJ1-2, with TRBD1 identical over 7 bases. V gave up 5 bases and J gave up 6 bases; unmatched junction bases: 12. Germline V gene sequence: CDR1 SGHVS, CDR2 FQNEAQ. There are 15 residues in the CDR3. CDR3 in DNA: TGTGCCAGCAGCCTCCCCTCGGGACAGTTCCATGGCTACACCTTC. Translated, it gives CASSLPSGQFHGYTF. The full variable domain, rest sourced from reference TRBV7-8 and TRBJ1-2, is GAGVSQSPRYKVAKRGQDVALRCDPISGHVSLFWYQQALGQGPEFLTYFQNEAQLDKSGLPSDRFFAERPEGSVSTLKIQRTQQEDSAVYLCASSLPSGQFHGYTFGSGTRLTVV.

The chain couples TRBV19 to TRBJ1-1; the match to TRBD1 covers 8 bases. The CDR3 consists of 14 residues. The V gene end was trimmed by 6 bases and the J gene end by 0 bases; junction bases not matched to a gene: 3. Per the germline V gene, CDR1 is LNHDA and CDR2 is SQIVND (reference sequence). This chain's CDR3 is CASRLQGVNTEAFF. The CDR3 bases are TGTGCCAGTAGACTACAGGGGGTGAACACTGAAGCTTTCTTT.

The chain combines TRBV19 with TRBJ1-1, with 12 bases identical to TRBD1. The CDR3 consists of 15 residues. V gave up 5 bases and J gave up 7 bases; unmatched junction bases: 8. Germline V gene sequence: CDR1 LNHDA, CDR2 SQIVND (reference sequence). CDR3 amino acids: CASSFRDRGPSEAFF. The CDR3 DNA follows: TGTGCCAGTAGTTTCCGGGACAGGGGGCCTAGTGAAGCTTTCTTT.

The chain has TRBV9 and TRBJ1-2, with TRBD1 identical over 10 bases. V shed 3 bases, J shed 8 bases, and the junction held 7 bases outside the gene matches. Germline assignment: CDR1 SGDLS and CDR2 YYNGEE. The CDR3 has 14 amino acids. CDR3 region: CASSAIPGQGGYTF. CDR3 coding DNA: TGTGCCAGCAGCGCTATACCGGGACAGGGGGGCTACACCTTC.

As to this clone: Other DNA sequences within the sample encode an identical CDR3. The V call is TRBV5-1, the J call TRBJ1-1, with a tentative D call TRBD1 (6 bases). This CDR3 contains 13 residues. Germline V lookup: CDR1 SGHRS, CDR2 YFSETQ. The V end lost 5 bases, the J end lost 4 bases, and 12 bases lay between the germline ends. The chain's CDR3 is CASSLGGGTEAFF. The CDR3 nucleotides read TGCGCCAGCAGTCTTGGGGGCGGCACTGAAGCTTTCTTT.

The rearrangement links TRBV27 to TRBJ2-7, with 8 bases matching TRBD1. Germline CDR1 MNHEY, CDR2 SMNVEV (reference sequence). V lost 3 bases and J lost 0; bases outside the gene matches: 4. The CDR3 extends over 15 amino acids. The CDR3 sequence: CASSFWQGASYEQYF. The CDR3 DNA reads TGTGCCAGCAGTTTTTGGCAGGGGGCCTCCTACGAGCAGTACTTC.

The chain carries TRBV5-1 and TRBJ2-5; 8 bases line up with TRBD2. Germline assignment: CDR1 SGHRS and CDR2 YFSETQ. The J segment lost 4 bases and the V segment lost 6 bases, leaving 14 bases of the junction unmatched. This CDR3 is 16 amino acids long. Here the CDR3 DNA reads TGCGCCAGCAAAACCATAGCGGGACCCTTCGGAGAGACCCAGTACTTC. Its translation is CASKTIAGPFGETQYF. Variable domain in full (rest from reference TRBV5-1 and TRBJ2-5): KAGVTQTPRYLIKTRGQQVTLSCSPISGHRSVSWYQQTPGQGLQFLFEYFSETQRNKGNFPGRFSGRQFSNSRSEMNVSTLELGDSALYLCASKTIAGPFGETQYFGPGTRLLVL.

The genes are TRBV7-3 and TRBJ2-5, with D possibly being TRBD2 (5 bases). V shed 2 bases and J shed 4 bases, with 8 bases lying between them. The CDR3 length is 13 residues. Looked up from germline, CDR1 is SGHTA and CDR2 is FQGTGA. The chain's CDR3 is CASSLHGVETQYF. CDR3 nucleotides: TGTGCCAGCAGCTTACACGGGGTAGAGACCCAGTACTTC.

This clone was counted once. The V and J genes are TRBV7-9 and TRBJ1-1, with 7 bases aligning to TRBD1. CDR1 and CDR2 (germline): SEHNR, FQNEAQ (reference sequence). The CDR3 is 15 residues long. Trimming at V came to 1 base and at J to 0 bases, leaving 2 bases not matched to a gene. CDR3: CASSLVTGMNTEAFF. The CDR3 DNA reads as TGTGCCAGCAGCTTAGTGACAGGGATGAACACTGAAGCTTTCTTT.

The chain has TRBV5-4 and TRBJ2-5; 7 bases are a match to TRBD1. The CDR3 has 17 amino acids. Per the germline V gene, CDR1 is SGHNT and CDR2 is YYREEE (reference sequence). V lost 3 bases to trimming and J lost 2 bases; unmatched junction nucleotides: 13. CDR3 coding DNA: TGTGCCAGCAGCTCCCCCCCGACAGGGAGCTTGCAAGAGACCCAGTACTTC. It translates to CASSSPPTGSLQETQYF.

V is TRBV9 and J is TRBJ2-7; perhaps TRBD2 as D (5 bases). The CDR3 covers 14 residues. Germline values: CDR1 SGDLS, CDR2 YYNGEE. V lost 3 bases and J 3 bases, leaving 13 bases between the germline ends. CDR3 amino acids: CASSAGLGSYEQYF. In DNA, the CDR3 is TGTGCCAGCAGCGCTGGACTGGGGAGCTACGAGCAGTACTTC.

The rearrangement uses TRBV3-1 (or the pseudogene TRBV3-2) and TRBJ2-5; 13 nucleotides align to TRBD2. CDR1 is LGHDT and CDR2 is YNNKEL in the germline V gene (reference sequence). CDR3 size: 21 residues. The V and J ends lost 4 bases and 2 bases, in that order; junction bases with no gene match: 19. The CDR3 protein is CASSRNPGLAGSGRNQETQYF. The CDR3 DNA follows: TGTGCCAGCAGCCGCAATCCGGGACTAGCGGGGAGCGGACGAAATCAAGAGACCCAGTACTTC.

The rearrangement links TRBV14 to TRBJ2-1; 10 positions match TRBD2. This CDR3 comprises 16 residues. V dropped 1 base and J dropped 6; count of bases not matched to a gene: 6. CDR1 and CDR2 from the germline V gene are SGHDN and FVKESK. DNA of the CDR3: TGTGCCAGCAGCCAAGCTAGCGGGAGTTATGGCAATGAGCAGTTCTTC. It is translated as CASSQASGSYGNEQFF.

The chain joins TRBV30 to TRBJ1-5, with D perhaps TRBD1 (5 bases). Germline lookup yields CDR1 GTSNPN and CDR2 SVGIG (reference sequence). CDR3 length: 15 amino acids. V lost 5 bases and J lost 5, with 19 bases in between. The CDR3 coding sequence is TGTGCCTGGGCTCGGGGAGGAGCACAGGATCAGCCCCAGCATTTT. This gives the protein CAWARGGAQDQPQHF.

The genes are TRBV7-2 and TRBJ2-5; TRBD1 matches 7 bases. J gave up 3 bases and V 4 bases, and 5 bases lay outside the gene matches. Per the germline V gene, CDR1 is SGHTA and CDR2 is FQGNSA. The CDR3 length is 14 residues. As DNA, the CDR3 is TGTGCCAGCAGCTCCGGGACAGTAAAAGAGACCCAGTACTTC. It is translated as CASSSGTVKETQYF. The complete variable domain, with remaining parts taken from reference TRBV7-2 and TRBJ2-5, reads GAGVSQSPSNKVTEKGKDVELRCDPISGHTALYWYRQSLGQGLEFLIYFQGNSAPDKSGLPSDRFSAERTGGSVSTLTIQRTQQEDSAVYLCASSSGTVKETQYFGPGTRLLVL.

V gene TRBV6-2 or TRBV6-3 combines with J gene TRBJ2-3, with a possible D match to TRBD1 (6 bases). V was shortened by 5 bases and J by 5 bases, with 17 bases between the two germline ends. The CDR3 covers 15 residues. CDR1 is MNHEY and CDR2 is SVGEGT in the germline V gene. The CDR3 sequence is CASSPTRRGGDTQYF. CDR3 nucleotides: TGTGCCAGCAGTCCGACCCGCAGGGGTGGAGATACGCAGTATTTT.

The V and J genes are TRBV5-1 and TRBJ2-7; 9 bases are a match to TRBD1. V gave up 5 bases and J gave up 6 bases; unmatched junction bases: 6. The CDR3 length is 13 residues. In germline, CDR1 is SGHRS, CDR2 YFSETQ. CDR3: CASSRDRASEQYF. The CDR3, as DNA: TGCGCCAGCAGTAGGGACAGGGCGTCCGAGCAGTACTTC.